These T cell receptor beta chains were read from a single sample in a study of blood T cell repertoires in COVID-19. Only in-frame clones appear in the TCRdb table, and some are missing; sequencing was by immunoSEQ multiplex PCR. Of roughly 120,000 clones listed, around nine tenths were seen once; the top ten hold 3.3%. The sample was peripheral blood. The origin of the receptors is a woman aged 50 to 60 with acute or convalescent COVID-19. CDR3s include the opening cysteine and the closing phenylalanine or tryptophan. D genes are given only for firm matches. The size entry is marked missing in some rows and otherwise reads once, few, many or a size class.

TRBJ1-5 few TRBV6-2/TRBV6-3 TRBD1 TGTGCCAGCAGTACGGACAGGTCTCAGCCCCAGCATTTT CASSTDRSQPQHF
TRBJ2-7 NA TRBV5-1 NA TGCGCCAGCAGCTTGGCCTGGCGGGGAACCTACGAGCAGTACTTC CASSLAWRGTYEQYF
TRBJ1-1 NA TRBV6-5 NA TGTGCCAGCGGATTCGGTGGGCCCCTGAACACTGAAGCTTTCTTT CASGFGGPLNTEAFF
TRBJ2-1 NA TRBV7-2 NA TGTGCCAGCAGCTTCCAAATCGGGCAGTTCTTC CASSFQIGQFF
TRBJ2-5 NA TRBV19 NA TGTGCCAGTTCAGGGGCGGGTAGAGAGACCCAGTACTTC CASSGAGRETQYF
TRBJ1-5 once TRBV6-2/TRBV6-3 TRBD1 TGTGCCAGCAGTCCCACCTCCGGGACAGGCATGATCAATTATAGCAATCAGCCCCAGCATTTT CASSPTSGTGMINYSNQPQHF
TRBJ1-1 NA TRBV12-5 TRBD1 TGTGCTAGTGGTTTCATAGGACAGGTGGAAACTGAAGCTTTCTTT CASGFIGQVETEAFF
TRBJ2-5 NA TRBV28 TRBD2 TGTGCCAGCAGTCCACTAGCGGGAGGGCAAGAGACCCAGTACTTC CASSPLAGGQETQYF
TRBJ2-1 NA TRBV7-2 TRBD2 TGTGCCAGCAGCTTATTAGCGGGGGGGGGCAATGAGCAGTTCTTC CASSLLAGGGNEQFF
TRBJ2-7 NA TRBV15 NA TGTGCCACCAGCCCTCCAATTTCCCTGGGGGGAGTATCCGAGCAGTACTTC CATSPPISLGGVSEQYF
TRBJ2-7 NA TRBV5-1 NA TGCGCCAGCAGCCAGGGGGGAACAGGCGAGCAGTACTTC CASSQGGTGEQYF
TRBJ2-5 NA TRBV7-9 TRBD2 TGTGCCAGCAGCTTGGAGGGACTAGCGGGAGTAGAGACCCAGTACTTC CASSLEGLAGVETQYF
TRBJ2-1 NA TRBV19 TRBD2 TGTGCCAGTAGTACTGGCGGGACTAGCGGGAGGATTTACAATGAGCAGTTCTTC CASSTGGTSGRIYNEQFF
TRBJ2-7 NA TRBV3-1/TRBV3-2 TRBD1 TGTGCCAGCAGCGCTCGGGACAGGACATTCTCCTACGAGCAGTACTTC CASSARDRTFSYEQYF
TRBJ2-7 NA TRBV5-1 NA TGCGCCAGCAGCCAATCGGGGGTTCCCTACGAGCAGTACTTC CASSQSGVPYEQYF
TRBJ2-7 NA TRBV30 NA TGTGCCTGGAGTGTAAAGGGGTACGAGCAGTACTTC CAWSVKGYEQYF
TRBJ1-1 NA TRBV29-1 NA TGCAGCGTTGCGGAGGGATCGGGAACTGAAGCTTTCTTT CSVAEGSGTEAFF
TRBJ2-7 NA TRBV10-3 TRBD2 TGTGCCATCAGTGAGTATTTAACAGGGACTAGGGAAAGCTACGAGCAGTACTTC CAISEYLTGTRESYEQYF
TRBJ1-1 NA TRBV11-2 NA TGTGCCAGCAGGTTAACTCCCCTCGCAAACACTGAAGCTTTCTTT CASRLTPLANTEAFF
TRBJ2-1 NA TRBV7-9 NA TGTGCCAGCAGCTTAGTCCGACAGTCCTACAATGAGCAGTTCTTC CASSLVRQSYNEQFF
TRBJ1-5 few TRBV30 TRBD1 TGTGCCTGGGGCCCGACAGGGGTGAAAGGAGCCCAGCATTTT CAWGPTGVKGAQHF
TRBJ2-1 NA TRBV21-1 NA TGTGCCAGCAGCAAAGCTATACTAGCGGGAAGGCCCTACAATGAGCAGTTCTTC CASSKAILAGRPYNEQFF
TRBJ1-4 NA TRBV30 NA TGTGCCTGGGGGAGGACAGATTACTCAACTAATGAAAAACTGTTTTTT CAWGRTDYSTNEKLFF
TRBJ2-1 NA TRBV30 TRBD2 TGTGCCTGGAGTGTAAATATACTAGCGGGAGGGCCTTCCTACAATGAGCAGTTCTTC CAWSVNILAGGPSYNEQFF
TRBJ2-3 NA TRBV20-1 TRBD2 TGCAGTGCTAGTCCCCCCCTAGCGGGAGAAACAGATACGCAGTATTTT CSASPPLAGETDTQYF
TRBJ2-7 NA TRBV6-5 TRBD2 TGTGCCAGCAGTTACCTCCCGGCGGGGAGGGTTTTAGAGCAGTACTTC CASSYLPAGRVLEQYF
TRBJ2-1 NA TRBV7-2 TRBD2 TGTGCCAGCAGCCTCGTAGCGGGAGGGCGGTACAATGAGCAGTTCTTC CASSLVAGGRYNEQFF
TRBJ2-3 once TRBV24-1 NA TGTGCCACCAGTGATGGGGGGACAGCTAGCACAGATACGCAGTATTTT CATSDGGTASTDTQYF
TRBJ1-6 NA TRBV6-1 TRBD1 TGTGCCAGCAGTGAATTGGGGACAGGGGCTTCACCCCTCCACTTT CASSELGTGASPLHF
TRBJ1-1 NA TRBV5-1 TRBD1 TGCGCCAGCAGCTCGCTTCTACAGGGGGATATGGCGAACACTGAAGCTTTCTTT CASSSLLQGDMANTEAFF
TRBJ2-1 NA TRBV27 TRBD2 TGTGCCAGCAGCCGGAAGGGGCGGGAGGGGAACCCATTCCAGCCCAATGAGCAGTTCTTC CASSRKGREGNPFQPNEQFF